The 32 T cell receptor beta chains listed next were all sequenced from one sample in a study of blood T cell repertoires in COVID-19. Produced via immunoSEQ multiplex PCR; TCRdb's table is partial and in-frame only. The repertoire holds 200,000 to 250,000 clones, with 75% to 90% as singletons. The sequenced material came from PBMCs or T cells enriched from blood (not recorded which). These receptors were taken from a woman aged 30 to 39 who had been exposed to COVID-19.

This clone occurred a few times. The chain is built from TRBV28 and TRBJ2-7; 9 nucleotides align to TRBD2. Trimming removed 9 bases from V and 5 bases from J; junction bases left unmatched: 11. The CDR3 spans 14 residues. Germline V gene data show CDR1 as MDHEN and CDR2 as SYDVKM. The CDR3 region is CASLAGQRIHEQYF. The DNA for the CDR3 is TGTGCCAGTCTAGCGGGACAGAGGATCCACGAGCAGTACTTC. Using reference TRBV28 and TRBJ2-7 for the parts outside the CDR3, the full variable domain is DVKVTQSSRYLVKRTGEKVFLECVQDMDHENMFWYRQDPGLGLRLIYFSYDVKMKEKGDIPEGYSVSREKKERFSLILESASTNQTSMYLCASLAGQRIHEQYFGPGTRLTVT.

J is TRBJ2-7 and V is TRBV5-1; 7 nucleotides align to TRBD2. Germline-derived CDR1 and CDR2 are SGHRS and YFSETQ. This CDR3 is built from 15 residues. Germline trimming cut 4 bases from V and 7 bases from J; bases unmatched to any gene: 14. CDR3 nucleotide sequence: TGCGCCAGCAGCAAAAGCGGGAACCCCGAGGGGGAGCAGTACTTC. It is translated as CASSKSGNPEGEQYF.

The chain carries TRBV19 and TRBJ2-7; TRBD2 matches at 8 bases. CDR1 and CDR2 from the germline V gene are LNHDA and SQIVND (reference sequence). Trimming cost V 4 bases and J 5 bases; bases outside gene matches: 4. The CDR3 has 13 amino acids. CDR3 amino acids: CASSNGGRHEQYF. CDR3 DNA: TGTGCCAGTAGTAATGGCGGGAGGCACGAGCAGTACTTC.

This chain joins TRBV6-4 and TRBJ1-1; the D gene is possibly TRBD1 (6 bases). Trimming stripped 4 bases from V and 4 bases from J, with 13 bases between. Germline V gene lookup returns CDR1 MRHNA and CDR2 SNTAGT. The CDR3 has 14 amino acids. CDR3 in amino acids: CASSVRQGSTEAFF. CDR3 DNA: TGTGCCAGCAGTGTAAGGCAGGGGTCCACTGAAGCTTTCTTT.

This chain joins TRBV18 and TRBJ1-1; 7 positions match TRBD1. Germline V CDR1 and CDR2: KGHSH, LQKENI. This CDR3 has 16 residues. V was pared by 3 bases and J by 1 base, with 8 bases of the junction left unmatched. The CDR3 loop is CASSPSLQGQNTEAFF. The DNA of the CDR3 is TGTGCCAGCTCACCTTCACTACAGGGGCAGAACACTGAAGCTTTCTTT.

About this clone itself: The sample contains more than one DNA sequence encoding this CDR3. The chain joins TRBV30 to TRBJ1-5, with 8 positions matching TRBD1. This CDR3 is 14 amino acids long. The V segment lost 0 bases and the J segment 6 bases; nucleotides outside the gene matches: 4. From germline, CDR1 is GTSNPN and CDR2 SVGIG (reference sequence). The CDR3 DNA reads TGTGCCTGGAGTGTAGCAGGGGGCGGTCAGCCCCAGCATTTT. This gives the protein CAWSVAGGGQPQHF.

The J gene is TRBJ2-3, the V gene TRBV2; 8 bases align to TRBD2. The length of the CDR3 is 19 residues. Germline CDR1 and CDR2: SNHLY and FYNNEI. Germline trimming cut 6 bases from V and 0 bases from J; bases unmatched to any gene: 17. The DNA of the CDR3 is TGTGCCAGCAGCTCCACCCCTCAACTAGCGGCGAGTAGCACAGATACGCAGTATTTT. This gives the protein CASSSTPQLAASSTDTQYF.

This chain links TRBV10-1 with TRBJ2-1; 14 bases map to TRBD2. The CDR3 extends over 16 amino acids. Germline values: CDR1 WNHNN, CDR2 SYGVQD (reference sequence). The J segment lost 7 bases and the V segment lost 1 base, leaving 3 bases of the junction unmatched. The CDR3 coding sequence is TGCGCCAGCAGTGAGTGGGGACTAGCGGGAGTAAATGAGCAGTTCTTC. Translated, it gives CASSEWGLAGVNEQFF.

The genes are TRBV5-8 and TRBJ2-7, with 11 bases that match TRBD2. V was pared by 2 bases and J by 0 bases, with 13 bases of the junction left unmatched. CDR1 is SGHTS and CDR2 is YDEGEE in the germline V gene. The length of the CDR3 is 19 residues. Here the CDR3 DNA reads TGTGCCAGCAGCTTCTTCGGGCTAGCGGGAGGTTCACCCTCCTACGAGCAGTACTTC. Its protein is CASSFFGLAGGSPSYEQYF.

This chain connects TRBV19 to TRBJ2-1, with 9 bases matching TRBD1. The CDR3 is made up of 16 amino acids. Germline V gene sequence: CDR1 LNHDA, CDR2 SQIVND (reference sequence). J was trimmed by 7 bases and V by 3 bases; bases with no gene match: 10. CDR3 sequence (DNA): TGTGCCAGTAGTATTATGCGAGGGGACAGGGCAAATGAGCAGTTCTTC. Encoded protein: CASSIMRGDRANEQFF.

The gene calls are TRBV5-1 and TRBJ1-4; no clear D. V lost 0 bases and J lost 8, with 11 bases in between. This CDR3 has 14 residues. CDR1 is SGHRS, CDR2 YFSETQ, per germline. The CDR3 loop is CASSLGAVMEKLFF. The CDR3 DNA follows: TGCGCCAGCAGCTTGGGGGCAGTCATGGAAAAACTGTTTTTT. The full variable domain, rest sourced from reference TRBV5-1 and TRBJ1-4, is KAGVTQTPRYLIKTRGQQVTLSCSPISGHRSVSWYQQTPGQGLQFLFEYFSETQRNKGNFPGRFSGRQFSNSRSEMNVSTLELGDSALYLCASSLGAVMEKLFFGSGTQLSVL.

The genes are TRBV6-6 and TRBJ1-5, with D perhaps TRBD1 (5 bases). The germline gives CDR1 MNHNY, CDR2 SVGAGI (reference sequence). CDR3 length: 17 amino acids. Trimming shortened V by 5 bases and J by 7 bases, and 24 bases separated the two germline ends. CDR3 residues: CASSPNLDRVRVQPQHF. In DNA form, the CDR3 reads TGTGCCAGCAGTCCCAACCTCGACCGGGTCAGGGTACAGCCCCAGCATTTT.

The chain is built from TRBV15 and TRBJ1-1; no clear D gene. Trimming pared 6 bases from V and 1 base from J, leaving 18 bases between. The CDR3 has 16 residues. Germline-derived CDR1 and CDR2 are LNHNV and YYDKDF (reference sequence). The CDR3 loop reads CATRGEGQGGNTEAFF. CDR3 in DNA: TGTGCCACCAGAGGTGAAGGCCAAGGAGGGAACACTGAAGCTTTCTTT. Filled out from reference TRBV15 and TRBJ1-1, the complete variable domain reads DAMVIQNPRYQVTQFGKPVTLSCSQTLNHNVMYWYQQKSSQAPKLLFHYYDKDFNNEADTPDNFQSRRPNTSFCFLDIRSPGLGDTAMYLCATRGEGQGGNTEAFFGQGTRLTVV.

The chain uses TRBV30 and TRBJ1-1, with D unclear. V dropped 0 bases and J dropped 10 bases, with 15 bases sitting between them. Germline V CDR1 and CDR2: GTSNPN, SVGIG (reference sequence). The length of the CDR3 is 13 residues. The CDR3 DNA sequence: TGTGCCTGGAGTGTACTTCATCCCGAGGCAGCTTTCTTT. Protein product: CAWSVLHPEAAFF.

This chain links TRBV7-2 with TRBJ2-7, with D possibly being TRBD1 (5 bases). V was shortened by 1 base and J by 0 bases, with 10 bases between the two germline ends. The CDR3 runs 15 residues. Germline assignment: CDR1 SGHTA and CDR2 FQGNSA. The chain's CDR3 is CASSLEGWYSYEQYF. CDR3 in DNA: TGTGCCAGCAGCTTAGAGGGGTGGTACTCCTACGAGCAGTACTTC. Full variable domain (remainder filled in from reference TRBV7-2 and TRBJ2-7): GAGVSQSPSNKVTEKGKDVELRCDPISGHTALYWYRQSLGQGLEFLIYFQGNSAPDKSGLPSDRFSAERTGGSVSTLTIQRTQQEDSAVYLCASSLEGWYSYEQYFGPGTRLTVT.

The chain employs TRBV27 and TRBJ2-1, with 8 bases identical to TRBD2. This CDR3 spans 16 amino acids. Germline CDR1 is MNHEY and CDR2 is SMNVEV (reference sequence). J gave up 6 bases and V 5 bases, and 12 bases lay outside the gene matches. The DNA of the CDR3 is TGTGCCAGCAGTAGAGACTGGAGGGCGGGGGGCAATGAGCAGTTCTTC. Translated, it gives CASSRDWRAGGNEQFF.

The CDR3 nucleotides are TGTGCCAGCAGCTTGGCCGGGACTAGCGCAGAGACCCAGTACTTC. It is translated as CASSLAGTSAETQYF. The gene calls are TRBV5-4 and TRBJ2-5, with 10 bases lining up with TRBD2. The CDR3 consists of 15 residues. The germline CDR1 and CDR2 sequences are SGHNT and YYREEE (reference sequence). Trimming took 0 bases from V and 4 from J; bases not matched to a gene: 3.

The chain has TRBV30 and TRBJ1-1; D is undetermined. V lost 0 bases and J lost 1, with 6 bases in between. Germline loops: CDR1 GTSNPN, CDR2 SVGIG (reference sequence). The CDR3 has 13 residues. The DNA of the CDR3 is TGTGCCTGGAGTGTACTTTGGAACACTGAAGCTTTCTTT. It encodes CAWSVLWNTEAFF.

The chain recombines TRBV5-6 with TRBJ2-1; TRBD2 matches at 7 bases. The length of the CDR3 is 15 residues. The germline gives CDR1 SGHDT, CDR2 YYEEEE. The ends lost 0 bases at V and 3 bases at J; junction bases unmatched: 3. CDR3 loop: CASSLEASGYNEQFF. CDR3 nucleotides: TGTGCCAGCAGCTTGGAGGCTAGCGGCTACAATGAGCAGTTCTTC.

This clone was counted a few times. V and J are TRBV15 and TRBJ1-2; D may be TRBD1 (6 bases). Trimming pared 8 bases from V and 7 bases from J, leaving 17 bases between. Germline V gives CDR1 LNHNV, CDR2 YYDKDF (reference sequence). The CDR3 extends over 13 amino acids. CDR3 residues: CATSRDTLGGYTF. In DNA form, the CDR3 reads TGTGCCACCTCCCGGGACACCTTAGGTGGCTACACCTTC.

CDR3 residues: CASSLIYTDTQYF. The CDR3 DNA follows: TGTGCCAGCAGTCTAATCTACACAGATACGCAGTATTTT. This chain links TRBV6-5 with TRBJ2-3; D not resolved. Trimming took off 5 bases at V and 2 bases at J, with 8 bases between the two ends. Germline V CDR1 and CDR2: MNHEY, SVGAGI. The CDR3 extends over 13 amino acids.

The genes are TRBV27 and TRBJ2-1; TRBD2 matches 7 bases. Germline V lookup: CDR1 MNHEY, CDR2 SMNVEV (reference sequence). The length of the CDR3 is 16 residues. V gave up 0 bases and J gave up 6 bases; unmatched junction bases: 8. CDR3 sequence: CASSLSAGDYSNEQFF. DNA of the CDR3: TGTGCCAGCAGTTTATCGGCGGGAGATTATAGCAATGAGCAGTTCTTC.

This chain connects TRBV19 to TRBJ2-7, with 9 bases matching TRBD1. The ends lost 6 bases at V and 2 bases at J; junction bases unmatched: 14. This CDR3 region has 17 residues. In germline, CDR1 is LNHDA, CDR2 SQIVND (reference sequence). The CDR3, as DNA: TGTGCCAGTAGCTCGGGACAGGGCTTAAAAGTGGCCTACGAGCAGTACTTC. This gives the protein CASSSGQGLKVAYEQYF.

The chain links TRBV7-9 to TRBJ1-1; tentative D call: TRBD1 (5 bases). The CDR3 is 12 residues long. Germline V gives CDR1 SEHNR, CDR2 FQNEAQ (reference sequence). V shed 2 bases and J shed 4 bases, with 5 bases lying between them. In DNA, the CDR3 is TGTGCCAGCAGCTTAAGGGGCACTGAAGCTTTCTTT. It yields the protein CASSLRGTEAFF.

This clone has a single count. The CDR3 DNA reads as TGTGCCAGCAAAGGCCGCGGGGGACAGGGCATTAGGACCCTCCACTTT. Translation gives CASKGRGGQGIRTLHF. The V call is TRBV27, the J call TRBJ1-6, with 9 positions matching TRBD1. Germline-derived CDR1 and CDR2 are MNHEY and SMNVEV (reference sequence). This CDR3 has 16 amino acids. J lost 14 bases, V lost 7 bases, and 18 bases had no gene match.

DNA for the CDR3: TGTGCCATCACTACCAGGACAGGGGGCGAGCAGTACTTC. Translating it yields CAITTRTGGEQYF. This chain links TRBV10-3 with TRBJ2-7, with TRBD1 identical over 10 bases. The trim removed 7 bases at V and 6 bases at J, leaving 6 bases unmatched. The CDR3 covers 13 residues. Germline V gene lookup returns CDR1 ENHRY and CDR2 SYGVKD.

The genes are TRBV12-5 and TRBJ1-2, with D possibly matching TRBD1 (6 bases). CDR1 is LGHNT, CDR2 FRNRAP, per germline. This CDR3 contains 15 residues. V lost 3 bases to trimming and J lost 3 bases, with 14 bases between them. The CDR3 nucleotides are TGTGCTAGTGGTTTCTCCGGGCCAGGGGACTATGGCTACACCTTC. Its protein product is CASGFSGPGDYGYTF.

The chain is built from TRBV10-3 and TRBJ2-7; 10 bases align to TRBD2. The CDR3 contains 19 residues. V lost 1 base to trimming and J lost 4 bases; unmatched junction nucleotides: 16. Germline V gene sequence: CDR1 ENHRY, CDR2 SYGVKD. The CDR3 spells CAISELGQVLAGDGYEQYF. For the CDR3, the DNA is TGTGCCATCAGTGAGTTAGGTCAGGTTCTAGCGGGAGATGGGTACGAGCAGTACTTC.

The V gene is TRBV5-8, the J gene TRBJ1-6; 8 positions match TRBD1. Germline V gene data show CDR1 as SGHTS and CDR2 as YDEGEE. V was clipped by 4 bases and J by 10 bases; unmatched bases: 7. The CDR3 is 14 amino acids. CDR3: CASSARQGNSPLHF. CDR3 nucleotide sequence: TGTGCCAGCAGCGCACGACAGGGGAACTCACCCCTCCACTTT.

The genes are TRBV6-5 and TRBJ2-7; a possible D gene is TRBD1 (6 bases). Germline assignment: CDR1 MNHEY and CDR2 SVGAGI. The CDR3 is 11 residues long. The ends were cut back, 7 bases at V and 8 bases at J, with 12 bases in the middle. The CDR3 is CASTTGWQQYF. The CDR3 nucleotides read TGTGCCAGCACTACAGGGTGGCAGCAGTACTTC.

The DNA of the CDR3 is TGTGCCAGCGACCATACTAGCGGGAGGGGCGAGCAGTACTTC. Its protein product is CASDHTSGRGEQYF. The chain combines TRBV21-1 with TRBJ2-7; TRBD2, the table's D call, lacks a check against the DNA. TRBV21-1 is a pseudogene segment. The CDR3 totals 14 residues.

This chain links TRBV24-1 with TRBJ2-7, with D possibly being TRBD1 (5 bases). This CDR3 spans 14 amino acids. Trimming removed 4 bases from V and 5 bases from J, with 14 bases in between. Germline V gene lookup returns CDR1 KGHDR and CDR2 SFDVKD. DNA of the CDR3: TGTGCCACCAGTGAGGGGCTTAATCGAGACGAGCAGTACTTC. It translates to CATSEGLNRDEQYF.